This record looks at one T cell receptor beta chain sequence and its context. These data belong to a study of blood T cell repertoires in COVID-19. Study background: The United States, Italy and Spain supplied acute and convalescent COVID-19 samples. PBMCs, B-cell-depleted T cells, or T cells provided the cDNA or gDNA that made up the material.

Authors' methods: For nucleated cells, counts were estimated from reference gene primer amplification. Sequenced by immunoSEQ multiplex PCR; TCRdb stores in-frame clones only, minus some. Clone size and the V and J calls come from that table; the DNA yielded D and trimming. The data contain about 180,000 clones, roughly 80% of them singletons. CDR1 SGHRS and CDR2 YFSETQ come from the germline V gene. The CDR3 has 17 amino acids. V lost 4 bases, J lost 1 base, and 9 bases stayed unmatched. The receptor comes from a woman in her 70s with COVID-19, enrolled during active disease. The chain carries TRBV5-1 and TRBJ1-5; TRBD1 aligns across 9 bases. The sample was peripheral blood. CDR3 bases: TGCGCCAGCAGCCAGACAGGGGGTATGAAAAGCAATCAGCCCCAGCATTTT. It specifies CASSQTGGMKSNQPQHF.